A selection of T cell receptor beta chains follows, all from one sample in a study of human T cells and chemical hapten exposure. TCRdb independently ran MiXCR on the RACE reads; one entry per CDR3 protein. Among 300,000 to 450,000 distinct CDR3 sequences listed, approximately 5.1% were seen once. Sequencing was performed on whole blood, taken in connection with sensitization to the hapten diphenylcyclopropenone (DPC). The receptors stem from a woman between 45 and 65 years old with alopecia areata. Some clones in this sample may be carry-over from other donors' samples. Each CDR3 is given with its conserved first and last residue. The D gene is left open where the match is weak. A clone size is listed for some rows: how often the clone was seen (once, few, many), or a class if it is expanded.

CDR3 DNA: TGTGCCAGCAGCTACCCCGCTAGCGGGTCGAACTACGAGCAGTACTTC
CDR3 protein: CASSYPASGSNYEQYF
J gene: TRBJ2-7
D gene: TRBD2
V gene: TRBV28
clone size: few

CDR3 DNA: TGTGCCACCAGTCGCAGGGGTGGGAATGAGCAGTTCTTC
CDR3 protein: CATSRRGGNEQFF
J gene: TRBJ2-1
D gene: NA
V gene: TRBV24-1
clone size: NA

CDR3 DNA: TGCAGTGCCATCCAGCACCCTAGCACAGATACGCAGTATTTT
CDR3 protein: CSAIQHPSTDTQYF
J gene: TRBJ2-3
D gene: NA
V gene: TRBV20-1
clone size: many

CDR3 DNA: TGTGCCAGCAGTTCAGCGGCTAGCACAGATACGCAGTATTTT
CDR3 protein: CASSSAASTDTQYF
J gene: TRBJ2-3
D gene: NA
V gene: TRBV12-3/TRBV12-4
clone size: many

CDR3 DNA: TGTGCCAGCACCCCGAGGACAGGGAGGGCTTTCTTT
CDR3 protein: CASTPRTGRAFF
J gene: TRBJ1-1
D gene: TRBD1
V gene: TRBV28
clone size: few

CDR3 DNA: TGTGCCGTACCCGGGGAGACCCCAGATACGCAGTATTTT
CDR3 protein: CAVPGETPDTQYF
J gene: TRBJ2-3
D gene: NA
V gene: TRBV11-2
clone size: many

CDR3 DNA: TGTGCCAGCAGTCCCCGTAGCGGGATTCTACAAGAGACCCAGTACTTC
CDR3 protein: CASSPRSGILQETQYF
J gene: TRBJ2-5
D gene: TRBD2
V gene: TRBV27
clone size: many

CDR3 DNA: TGCGCCAGCAGCTTGCAACAGGGGCCCTACGAGCAGTACTTC
CDR3 protein: CASSLQQGPYEQYF
J gene: TRBJ2-7
D gene: TRBD1
V gene: TRBV5-1
clone size: many

CDR3 DNA: TGTGCCAGCAGCTTGGCGACTGGGACAGGGAATGAGCAGTTCTTC
CDR3 protein: CASSLATGTGNEQFF
J gene: TRBJ2-1
D gene: TRBD1
V gene: TRBV5-4
clone size: few

CDR3 DNA: TGTGCCAGCAGCTTGGGGCCGGCCCCAACTAATGAAAAACTGTTTTTT
CDR3 protein: CASSLGPAPTNEKLFF
J gene: TRBJ1-4
D gene: NA
V gene: TRBV5-5
clone size: few

CDR3 DNA: TGTGCCAGCAGCCCCCATTCGGACAGGGTCACTGAAGCTTTCTTT
CDR3 protein: CASSPHSDRVTEAFF
J gene: TRBJ1-1
D gene: TRBD1
V gene: TRBV7-6
clone size: many

CDR3 DNA: TGTGCCAGCAGTTTCGCAGGCTCTGGAAACACCATATATTTT
CDR3 protein: CASSFAGSGNTIYF
J gene: TRBJ1-3
D gene: NA
V gene: TRBV6-6
clone size: NA

CDR3 DNA: TGTGCCAGCAGTCACCCGAACACTGAAGCTTTCTTT
CDR3 protein: CASSHPNTEAFF
J gene: TRBJ1-1
D gene: NA
V gene: TRBV6-2/TRBV6-3
clone size: NA

CDR3 DNA: TGTGCCAGCAGCTGGCCGGCCTCTAGCACAGATACGCAGTATTTT
CDR3 protein: CASSWPASSTDTQYF
J gene: TRBJ2-3
D gene: NA
V gene: TRBV7-6
clone size: NA

CDR3 DNA: TGCGCCAGCAGCCTAACACACACTGAAGCTTTCTTT
CDR3 protein: CASSLTHTEAFF
J gene: TRBJ1-1
D gene: NA
V gene: TRBV5-1
clone size: many

CDR3 DNA: TGCGCCAGCAGCTTGGTATCAGGAATAGAGAACATTCAGTACTTC
CDR3 protein: CASSLVSGIENIQYF
J gene: TRBJ2-4
D gene: NA
V gene: TRBV5-1
clone size: many

CDR3 DNA: TGCAGTGCTAGAAGGTCGAGGGGACAGGGAGGTTATTATCAGCCCCAGCATTTT
CDR3 protein: CSARRSRGQGGYYQPQHF
J gene: TRBJ1-5
D gene: TRBD1
V gene: TRBV20-1
clone size: few

CDR3 DNA: TGCAGTGCTAGGAAAGGGGACAATTCACCCCTCCACTTT
CDR3 protein: CSARKGDNSPLHF
J gene: TRBJ1-6
D gene: NA
V gene: TRBV20-1
clone size: many

CDR3 DNA: TGTGCCAGCAGTTACTCGCTCAGCGTTCCTGGAAACACCATATATTTT
CDR3 protein: CASSYSLSVPGNTIYF
J gene: TRBJ1-3
D gene: NA
V gene: TRBV6-6
clone size: many

CDR3 DNA: TGTGCCAGCAGCCGTAATCAGGGAAGGCGACAGCCCCAGCATTTT
CDR3 protein: CASSRNQGRRQPQHF
J gene: TRBJ1-5
D gene: NA
V gene: TRBV12-3/TRBV12-4
clone size: many

CDR3 DNA: TGTGCCAGCGGGCTACCCTACGAGCAGTACTTC
CDR3 protein: CASGLPYEQYF
J gene: TRBJ2-7
D gene: NA
V gene: TRBV28
clone size: many

CDR3 DNA: TGCGCCAGCAGCCCCGGACTAGCGGGGGCTCACAATGAGCAGTTCTTC
CDR3 protein: CASSPGLAGAHNEQFF
J gene: TRBJ2-1
D gene: TRBD2
V gene: TRBV5-1
clone size: few

CDR3 DNA: TGTGCCAGCAGCCCCCCCTTGTCAGGGGCTATCGGGGCCGGGGAGCTGTTTTTT
CDR3 protein: CASSPPLSGAIGAGELFF
J gene: TRBJ2-2
D gene: NA
V gene: TRBV12-3/TRBV12-4
clone size: many

CDR3 DNA: TGTGCCAGCAAAGGAGGCTCCGAGGCCTCTGGGGCCAACGTCCTGACTTTC
CDR3 protein: CASKGGSEASGANVLTF
J gene: TRBJ2-6
D gene: NA
V gene: TRBV6-5
clone size: many

CDR3 DNA: TGTGCCAGCAGCGGGGGACTAGCGGGGGCCCACAATGAGCAGTTCTTC
CDR3 protein: CASSGGLAGAHNEQFF
J gene: TRBJ2-1
D gene: TRBD2
V gene: TRBV7-9
clone size: many

CDR3 DNA: TGTGCCAGCAGTTTCTGGACTAGCGGGGCCAGAGAGCAGTACTTC
CDR3 protein: CASSFWTSGAREQYF
J gene: TRBJ2-7
D gene: TRBD2
V gene: TRBV28
clone size: many

CDR3 DNA: TGTGCCACGGGGGCAGGGATGAACATTCAGTACTTC
CDR3 protein: CATGAGMNIQYF
J gene: TRBJ2-4
D gene: NA
V gene: TRBV2
clone size: many

CDR3 DNA: TGTGCCAGCAGCCCTTACCCCCGCTCCTACAATGAGCAGTTCTTC
CDR3 protein: CASSPYPRSYNEQFF
J gene: TRBJ2-1
D gene: NA
V gene: TRBV9
clone size: many

CDR3 DNA: TGTGCCAGCAGTGAAGGACAGGGGTCAGATACGCAGTATTTT
CDR3 protein: CASSEGQGSDTQYF
J gene: TRBJ2-3
D gene: TRBD1
V gene: TRBV6-1
clone size: many

CDR3 DNA: TGTGCCAGCAGCAAAGGGGTTCGGGGAGGGTACAATCAGCCCCAGCATTTT
CDR3 protein: CASSKGVRGGYNQPQHF
J gene: TRBJ1-5
D gene: NA
V gene: TRBV21-1
clone size: few

CDR3 DNA: TGTGCCAGCAGCCCCCGTGAACAGGGGGCTGGGGCCAACGTCCTGACTTTC
CDR3 protein: CASSPREQGAGANVLTF
J gene: TRBJ2-6
D gene: TRBD1
V gene: TRBV4-2
clone size: NA

CDR3 DNA: TGTGCCAGCAGCAACCCGGGACTCCCGGGGAGGAATGAGCAGTTCTTC
CDR3 protein: CASSNPGLPGRNEQFF
J gene: TRBJ2-1
D gene: NA
V gene: TRBV14
clone size: many

CDR3 DNA: TGTGCCAGCAGCCGACAGGCCCACTACGAGCAGTACTTC
CDR3 protein: CASSRQAHYEQYF
J gene: TRBJ2-7
D gene: NA
V gene: TRBV6-6
clone size: few

CDR3 DNA: TGCGCCAGCAGCCAAGTGACTAGCACAGATACGCAGTATTTT
CDR3 protein: CASSQVTSTDTQYF
J gene: TRBJ2-3
D gene: NA
V gene: TRBV4-3
clone size: few

CDR3 DNA: TGTGCCAGCTCCCCAAACCACCATAATGAGCAGTTCTTC
CDR3 protein: CASSPNHHNEQFF
J gene: TRBJ2-1
D gene: NA
V gene: TRBV21-1
clone size: many

CDR3 DNA: TGTGCCAGCAGCCTAGGACGTACCACTGAAGCTTTCTTT
CDR3 protein: CASSLGRTTEAFF
J gene: TRBJ1-1
D gene: NA
V gene: TRBV5-6
clone size: many

CDR3 DNA: TGTGCCAGCAGGGCGGGACAGGTATCGGGGACCCAGTACTTC
CDR3 protein: CASRAGQVSGTQYF
J gene: TRBJ2-5
D gene: TRBD1
V gene: TRBV7-2
clone size: few

CDR3 DNA: TGTGCCAGCAGATCGCAGGGACTAGCGGGAGTGGTTGAGCAGTTCTTC
CDR3 protein: CASRSQGLAGVVEQFF
J gene: TRBJ2-1
D gene: TRBD2
V gene: TRBV6-1
clone size: many

CDR3 DNA: TGTGCCAGCAGTTTTGTTCGGGACCGGGAGGGAAACGGAAAGCAGTTCTTC
CDR3 protein: CASSFVRDREGNGKQFF
J gene: TRBJ2-1
D gene: TRBD2
V gene: TRBV28
clone size: many

CDR3 DNA: TGTGCCAGCACTTACTATGGGGAGAGCAATCAGCCCCAGCATTTT
CDR3 protein: CASTYYGESNQPQHF
J gene: TRBJ1-5
D gene: NA
V gene: TRBV6-1
clone size: NA

CDR3 DNA: TGTGCCTGCGCCACTAGCACAGATACGCAGTATTTT
CDR3 protein: CACATSTDTQYF
J gene: TRBJ2-3
D gene: NA
V gene: TRBV12-3/TRBV12-4
clone size: NA

CDR3 DNA: TGTGCCAGCAGCCCCGGGGGCTACGAGCAGTACTTC
CDR3 protein: CASSPGGYEQYF
J gene: TRBJ2-7
D gene: NA
V gene: TRBV9
clone size: many

CDR3 DNA: TGTGCCAGCAGCCAAAGTCCCGGGACTAGCGGGAGGCCAGATACGCAGTATTTT
CDR3 protein: CASSQSPGTSGRPDTQYF
J gene: TRBJ2-3
D gene: TRBD2
V gene: TRBV4-2
clone size: many

CDR3 DNA: TGTGCCAGCAGACCGTTGGACCGACGAGCTAACTATGGCTACACCTTC
CDR3 protein: CASRPLDRRANYGYTF
J gene: TRBJ1-2
D gene: NA
V gene: TRBV6-6
clone size: many

CDR3 DNA: TGTGCCAGCAGTCAACAGGGCCTATCCTACGAGCAGTACTTC
CDR3 protein: CASSQQGLSYEQYF
J gene: TRBJ2-7
D gene: NA
V gene: TRBV3-1
clone size: many

CDR3 DNA: TGTGCCAGCAGCTTTGGGGATAGGCCCCACCACGAGCAGTACTTC
CDR3 protein: CASSFGDRPHHEQYF
J gene: TRBJ2-7
D gene: NA
V gene: TRBV7-2
clone size: many

CDR3 DNA: TGTGCCAGCAGCATCGAACAGGAGCGGGAAACTGAAGCTTTCTTT
CDR3 protein: CASSIEQERETEAFF
J gene: TRBJ1-1
D gene: NA
V gene: TRBV7-8
clone size: few

CDR3 DNA: TGTGCCAGCAGCCGTGCAGCGCGGGGGACTAGCACAGATACGCAGTATTTT
CDR3 protein: CASSRAARGTSTDTQYF
J gene: TRBJ2-3
D gene: TRBD2
V gene: TRBV7-6
clone size: few

CDR3 DNA: TGTGCCACCAGCAGAGAGGGTACTCAAGAGACCCAGTACTTC
CDR3 protein: CATSREGTQETQYF
J gene: TRBJ2-5
D gene: NA
V gene: TRBV15
clone size: many

CDR3 DNA: TGTGCCAGCAGCCAAAATTTGATCAGGGTGGACACCGGGGAGCTGTTTTTT
CDR3 protein: CASSQNLIRVDTGELFF
J gene: TRBJ2-2
D gene: NA
V gene: TRBV3-1
clone size: many

CDR3 DNA: TGTGCCAGCAGGTTTACAGGGGTGGGAGAAAAACTGTTTTTT
CDR3 protein: CASRFTGVGEKLFF
J gene: TRBJ1-4
D gene: TRBD1
V gene: TRBV12-3/TRBV12-4
clone size: NA

CDR3 DNA: TGCAGCGTTTCAGAGACCCAGTACTTC
CDR3 protein: CSVSETQYF
J gene: TRBJ2-5
D gene: NA
V gene: TRBV29-1
clone size: many

CDR3 DNA: TGCGCCAGCAGCTTGGTTTCACGGAGAGGAGACACCGGGGAGCTGTTTTTT
CDR3 protein: CASSLVSRRGDTGELFF
J gene: TRBJ2-2
D gene: NA
V gene: TRBV5-1
clone size: many

CDR3 DNA: TGCGCCAGCAGCCAACTGGGTTTAGGCACAGGGCCTACGGACAATGAGCAGTTCTTC
CDR3 protein: CASSQLGLGTGPTDNEQFF
J gene: TRBJ2-1
D gene: NA
V gene: TRBV4-1
clone size: many

CDR3 DNA: TGCAGTGCCCCCCTCAGCGGGGGATCCGAGCAGTACTTC
CDR3 protein: CSAPLSGGSEQYF
J gene: TRBJ2-7
D gene: TRBD2
V gene: TRBV20-1
clone size: many

CDR3 DNA: TGCAGTGCCACGAACCCAGCGGGAGAGGGCAAAAACATTCAGTACTTC
CDR3 protein: CSATNPAGEGKNIQYF
J gene: TRBJ2-4
D gene: TRBD2
V gene: TRBV20-1
clone size: few

CDR3 DNA: TGTGCCAGCAGCCCGGGGGACACCGGGGAGCTGTTTTTT
CDR3 protein: CASSPGDTGELFF
J gene: TRBJ2-2
D gene: NA
V gene: TRBV7-8
clone size: many